The clone carrying this T cell receptor (beta chain) was recorded only once. These data are taken from a study of blood T cell repertoires in COVID-19. How the authors handled the data: From reference gene primer amplification, estimates of nucleated cell counts were derived. The assay was immunoSEQ multiplex PCR, and TCRdb's table has in-frame clones only and misses some. V and J calls and clone size are given by that table; D and trimming were obtained from the DNA. This table has about 290,000 clones, just under 90% appearing once. Germline V gene data show CDR1 as KGHSH and CDR2 as LQKENI. The V and J ends lost 6 bases and 0 bases respectively, with 6 bases between them. The CDR3 runs to 13 residues.

The specimen sequenced was peripheral blood. This chain joins TRBV18 and TRBJ2-1; D is unclear. The receptor was isolated from a woman aged 30 to 39 with COVID-19, enrolled during active disease. Here the CDR3 reads CASSWSSYNEQFF. In DNA form, the CDR3 reads TGTGCCAGCTCCTGGAGCTCCTACAATGAGCAGTTCTTC.